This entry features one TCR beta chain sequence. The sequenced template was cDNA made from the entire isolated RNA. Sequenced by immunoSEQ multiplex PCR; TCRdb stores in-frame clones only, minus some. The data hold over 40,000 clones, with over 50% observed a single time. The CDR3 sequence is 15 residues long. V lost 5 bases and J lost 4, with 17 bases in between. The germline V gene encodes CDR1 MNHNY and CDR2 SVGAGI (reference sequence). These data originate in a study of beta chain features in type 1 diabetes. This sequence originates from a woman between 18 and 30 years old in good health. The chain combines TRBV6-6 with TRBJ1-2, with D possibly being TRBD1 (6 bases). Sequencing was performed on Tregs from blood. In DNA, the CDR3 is TGTGCCAGCAGTCCCCCAGGGGCGGACCTCTATGGCTACACCTTC. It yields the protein CASSPPGADLYGYTF.